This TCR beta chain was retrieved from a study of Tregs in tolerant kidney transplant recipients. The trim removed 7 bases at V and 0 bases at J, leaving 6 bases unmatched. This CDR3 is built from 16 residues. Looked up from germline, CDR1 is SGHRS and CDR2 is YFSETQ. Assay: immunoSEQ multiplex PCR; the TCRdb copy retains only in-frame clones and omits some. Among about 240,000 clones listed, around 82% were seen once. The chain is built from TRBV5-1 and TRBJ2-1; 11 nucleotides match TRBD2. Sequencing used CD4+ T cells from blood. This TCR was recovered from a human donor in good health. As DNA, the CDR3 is TGCGCCAGCGGATCTAGCGGGGGGTACTCCTACAATGAGCAGTTCTTC. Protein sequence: CASGSSGGYSYNEQFF.